The table lists the clone carrying this T cell receptor (beta chain) with a few counts. This record belongs to a study of type 1 and type 2 diabetes patients. Trimming removed 2 bases from V and 0 bases from J, with 17 bases in between. CDR1 SGHVS and CDR2 FNYEAQ come from the germline V gene. CDR3 length: 19 amino acids. PCR was run on genomic DNA. The TCR beta CDR3 region was amplified using 30 forward and 13 reverse primers. Each CDR3 protein is one row after TCRdb ran MiXCR on the multiplex PCR reads. The sample records more than 250,000 distinct CDR3 sequences, roughly 50% being singletons. This TCR was recovered from a man aged 18 to 35 with type 2 diabetes. Sample: peripheral blood mononuclear cells (PBMCs). The chain employs TRBV7-6 and TRBJ2-6; possible D gene TRBD2, 5 bases. CDR3 protein: CASSLTAGGIASGANVLTF. CDR3 bases: TGTGCCAGCAGCTTAACTGCGGGTGGTATTGCCTCTGGGGCCAACGTCCTGACTTTC.